This T cell receptor beta chain was identified in a study of T cell responses to AZD1222 COVID-19 vaccine. The study's findings and limits: Possibly, clonal diversity was underestimated; donors were largely white British and included more females. It was only a handful of AZD1222 recipients who were seropositive at baseline.

This CDR3 comprises 12 residues. Produced via immunoSEQ multiplex PCR; TCRdb's table is partial and in-frame only. The sample lists approximately 90,000 clones, roughly nine tenths occurring once. Of note for this clone: Its target is unknown.

Specimen: peripheral blood, collected on day 0 of AZD1222 vaccination. The rearrangement links TRBV21-1 to TRBJ1-1. TRBV21-1 is a known pseudogene. The source of this sequence is an adult in good health. DNA for the CDR3: TGTGACGTCGCGTACGGGGGACCGTCAGCTTTCTTT. Its protein is CDVAYGGPSAFF.